This entry describes one TCR beta chain. Single viable CD3+CD4+CD8-CD45RO+ cells were sorted as the memory CD4+ T cells. After removal of 4 bases from V and 3 bases from J, the junction contained 3 bases not matched to a gene. The germline CDR1 and CDR2 sequences are SQVTM and ANQGSEA. The CDR3 sequence is 15 residues long. The data derive from a study of memory CD4+ T cells and cytomegalovirus serostatus. Generated by immunoSEQ multiplex PCR, the TCRdb table keeps only in-frame clones and is missing some. The sample lists 56,000 or so clones; roughly four fifths were seen once. This rearrangement joins TRBV29-1 to TRBJ2-6; TRBD1 matches 10 bases. Sequencing was done on a sample of memory CD4+ T cells from blood. The clonotype comes from an adult in good health and CMV-seronegative. CDR3 coding DNA: TGCAGCGTTGGGACAGGGGGGCTTGGGGCCAACGTCCTGACTTTC. This translates into CSVGTGGLGANVLTF.